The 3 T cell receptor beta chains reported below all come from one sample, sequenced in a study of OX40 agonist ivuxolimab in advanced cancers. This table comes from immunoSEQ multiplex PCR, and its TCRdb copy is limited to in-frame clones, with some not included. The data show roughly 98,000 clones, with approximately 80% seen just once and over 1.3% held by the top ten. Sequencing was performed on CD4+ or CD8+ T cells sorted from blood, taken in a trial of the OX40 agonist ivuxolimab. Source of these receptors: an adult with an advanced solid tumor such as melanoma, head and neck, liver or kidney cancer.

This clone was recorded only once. The chain's CDR3 is CASSLGGRAGNQPQHF. The DNA for the CDR3 is TGTGCCAGCAGTTTAGGAGGTAGGGCGGGCAATCAGCCCCAGCATTTT. V gene TRBV6-5 combines with J gene TRBJ1-5; D unclear. The CDR3 has 16 amino acids. The germline V and J ends were trimmed by 4 bases and 2 bases, with 15 bases remaining between them. Germline V gene sequence: CDR1 MNHEY, CDR2 SVGAGI.

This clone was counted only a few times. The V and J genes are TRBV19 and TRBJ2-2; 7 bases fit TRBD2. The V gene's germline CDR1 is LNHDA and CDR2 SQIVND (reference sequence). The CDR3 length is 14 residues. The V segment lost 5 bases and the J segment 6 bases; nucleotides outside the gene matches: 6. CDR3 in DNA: TGTGCCAGTAGTCCAAGGGCGGGAGCCGGGGAGCTGTTTTTT. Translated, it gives CASSPRAGAGELFF.

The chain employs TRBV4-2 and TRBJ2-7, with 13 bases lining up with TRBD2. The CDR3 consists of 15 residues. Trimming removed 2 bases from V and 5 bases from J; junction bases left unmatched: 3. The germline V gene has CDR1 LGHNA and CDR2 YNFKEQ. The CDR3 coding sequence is TGTGCCAGCAGCCAAACTAGCGGGAGGGCGGACGAGCAGTACTTC. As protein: CASSQTSGRADEQYF.